The rows below give T cell receptor beta chains drawn from one sample of a study of T cells expressing NK-cell markers. TCRdb re-called the 5' RACE reads, yielding one record per CDR3 amino acid sequence without DNA. This sample lists about 410,000 distinct CDR3 sequences; its ten largest clones have around 10%. The sample taken for sequencing was blood T cells: a sorted CD56 or NKG2C T cell subset, CD4+ or CD8+ T cells, or bulk PBMC T cells (not recorded which). These receptors all stem from a woman aged 45-59 years in good health. The CDR3 runs from the conserved cysteine through the conserved F or W.

V gene	J gene	CDR3 protein
TRBV27	TRBJ2-7	CASSSTQAAYEQYF
TRBV29-1	TRBJ2-2	CSVGHSTGELFF
TRBV20-1	TRBJ1-2	CSASGQATANYGYTF
TRBV5-1	TRBJ2-3	CASFVLLADTQYF
TRBV5-1	TRBJ2-2	CASSLVASVSTGELFF
TRBV29-1	TRBJ1-2	CSVLQGSYGYTF
TRBV18	TRBJ2-1	CASSPPVSGRSYNEQFF
TRBV5-1	TRBJ2-5	CASSLGKGGQETQYF
TRBV12-3/TRBV12-4	TRBJ1-1	CASSPWTGTNTEAFF
TRBV20-1	TRBJ2-6	CSAASGGSGANVLTF
TRBV12-3/TRBV12-4	TRBJ2-4	CASRITGENIQYF
TRBV11-2	TRBJ1-2	CASSPTENYGYTF
TRBV7-3	TRBJ2-3	CASSSSGMQGGQYF
TRBV2	TRBJ2-1	CASSNGGSSSEQFF
TRBV3-1	TRBJ1-2	CASSPETGGYTF
TRBV12-3/TRBV12-4	TRBJ2-7	CASSLGGGSSYEQYF
TRBV6-1	TRBJ2-1	CASRAPGGENRYNEQFF
TRBV12-3/TRBV12-4	TRBJ2-2	CASSSFAGLSGELFF
TRBV7-9	TRBJ2-2	CASSYTSGRSKGELFF
TRBV4-1	TRBJ2-7	CASSPRDQQFEQYF
TRBV19	TRBJ2-1	CASGPLGNEQFF
TRBV5-1	TRBJ2-7	CASSYTGHYEQYF